One T cell receptor beta chain is described in this entry. This clone appeared a few times. The clone's antigen remains unknown. Base qualities were left out, and no much larger clone turns up one base away. As encoded in the germline V gene (reference sequence), CDR1 is SEHNR while CDR2 is FQNEAQ. The cysteine opens and the phenylalanine closes a CDR3 of 17 amino acids. The read is trimmed to its CDR3 DNA, 51 bases read in frame from base 1. V ends up 7 bases short and J 0 bases short, with an unmatched junction base count of 12. The data derive from a study of beta chain features in type 1 diabetes (dated by TCRdb to the late 2010s). Study-level background: No differences in mean age, gender distribution, total cell number or subset yield were found between patients and healthy donors. In the study, recently diagnosed type 1 diabetes patients and matched healthy donors were compared on the TCRB repertoires of their sorted circulating CD4+ T cell subsets. Naive and central memory subsets were obtained from all 30 or so donors, but regulatory and stem cell-like memory subsets were isolated from only 8 patients and roughly eight healthy donors. A total of about 100,000,000 sorted cells were examined across all samples, and RNA yield correlated strongly with the number of cells per subset.

All of the isolated RNA was reverse transcribed with the High Capacity cDNA Reverse Transcription Kit, so expressed TCRB transcripts were sequenced. Deep immunoSEQ sequencing was performed on naive, central memory and regulatory T cell samples, with an average of roughly 3.3 million total reads per sample. Sorted cells were lysed in RLT buffer and RNA was extracted with DNase-treated RNeasy Micro or Mini kits, depending on cell number. To prevent cross-contamination, every cell subset was processed on its own, while patient and healthy donor samples were processed together. TCRB sequences were amplified from cDNA with the immunoSEQ multiplex PCR, producing 87-bp fragments spanning the CDR3 region. Sequencing of the amplicons was done on the Illumina HiSeq platform. The study's processing was this. PCR bias was corrected computationally using synthetic template baselines, and reads within Hamming distance 2 were collapsed, with unmergeable singletons discarded. By aligning reads against IMGT, V, D and J genes, CDR3 length, and insertions or deletions at six rearrangement sites were assigned. Within each subset, clonotype counts were normalized to sorted cell number, after which true diversity and Gini coefficients were computed with the tcR R package. Repertoire sharing was quantified using the overlap coefficient calculated on TCRB nucleotide sequences. As a proxy for the pre-selection repertoire, out-of-frame TCRB sequences from naive cells were analyzed. TCRdb took over this immuneACCESS table, retaining in-frame rearrangements with V and J assigned. Such tables are incomplete; in checked studies, under half of the missing clones stem from an unresolved V gene, and the remainder is unexplained. The V and J calls and clone size were taken over from that table, and D and trimming were inferred from the DNA. In this sample the table shows around 340,000 clones, about 19% of which occur a single time. The leading ten clones occupy approximately 0.046% of the sample.

A single peripheral blood draw of 90 to 150 mL on average was collected from each donor into heparinised tubes. Using a panel that included CD45RO, CCR7, CD25, CD127, CD95 and CD27, naive, central memory, regulatory and stem cell-like memory CD4+ T cells were sorted on a BD FACSAria II. Purity was above 95% for every sorted population. PBMCs were isolated right away by Lymphoprep density gradient centrifugation and were stained directly, without culture. To minimize batch effects, samples were stained and sorted in pairs, one healthy donor with one patient per experiment. What the authors observed across the whole study: At VDJ recombination sites, type 1 diabetes patients had fewer insertions and more deleted nucleotides, which implies abnormalities in thymic rearrangement. Because small numbers of individuals were included in the HLA sub-analyses, any influence of HLA type on TCRB rearrangement was left unresolved. Sequencing cDNA rather than genomic DNA could over-represent highly expressing activated cells, although activation and CD3 levels did not differ between groups. Naive, central memory and regulatory TCRB repertoires appeared to be more similar among patients than among healthy donors. Shorter templates might have been favored by PCR, but patient and control samples were amplified and corrected together, so both groups would have been affected equally by any skew. A moderate but significant shortening of TCRB CDR3 length was observed in type 1 diabetes patients in all four CD4+ subsets.

The sample taken for sequencing was naive CD4+ T cells from blood. The cell subset or site label of this sample denotes: true naive CD4+ T cells. The chain uses TRBV7-9 and TRBJ2-1; 7 of the junction bases match TRBD2. The source is a woman in her late teens or twenties in good health. Here the CDR3 is given as CASTPQLARSSYNEQFF. The nucleotide sequence reads TGTGCCAGCACCCCGCAACTAGCGAGGAGCTCCTACAATGAGCAGTTCTTC.